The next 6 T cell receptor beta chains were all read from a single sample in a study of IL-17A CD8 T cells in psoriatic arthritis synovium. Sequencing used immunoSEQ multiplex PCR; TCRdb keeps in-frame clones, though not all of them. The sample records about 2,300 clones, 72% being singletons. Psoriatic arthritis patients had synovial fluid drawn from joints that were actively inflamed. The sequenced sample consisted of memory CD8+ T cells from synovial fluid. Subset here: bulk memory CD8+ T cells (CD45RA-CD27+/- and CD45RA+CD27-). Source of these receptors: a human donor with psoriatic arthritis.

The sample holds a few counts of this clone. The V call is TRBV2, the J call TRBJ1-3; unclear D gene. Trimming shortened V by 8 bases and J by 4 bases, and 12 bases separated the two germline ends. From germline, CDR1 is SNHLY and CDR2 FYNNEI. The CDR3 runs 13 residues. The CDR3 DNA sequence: TGTGCCAGCCTAGGAGGGCTCGGAAACACCATATATTTT. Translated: CASLGGLGNTIYF.

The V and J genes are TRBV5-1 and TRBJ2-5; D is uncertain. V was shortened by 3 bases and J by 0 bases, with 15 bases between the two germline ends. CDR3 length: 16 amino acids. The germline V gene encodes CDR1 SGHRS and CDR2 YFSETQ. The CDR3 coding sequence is TGCGCCAGCAGCTCGCCAACTTACGGTTACCAAGAGACCCAGTACTTC. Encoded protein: CASSSPTYGYQETQYF.

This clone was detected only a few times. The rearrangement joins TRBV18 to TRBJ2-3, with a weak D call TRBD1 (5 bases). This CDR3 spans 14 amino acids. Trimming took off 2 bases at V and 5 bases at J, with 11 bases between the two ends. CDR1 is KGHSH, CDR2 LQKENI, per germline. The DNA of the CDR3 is TGTGCCAGCTCACCAAAGGGGCTGGGAGATACGCAGTATTTT. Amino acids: CASSPKGLGDTQYF.

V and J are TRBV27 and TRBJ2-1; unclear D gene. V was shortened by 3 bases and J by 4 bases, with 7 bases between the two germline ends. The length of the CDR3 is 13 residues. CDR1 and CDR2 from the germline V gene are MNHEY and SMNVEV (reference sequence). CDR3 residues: CASSFTLYNEQFF. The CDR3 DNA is TGTGCCAGCAGTTTTACCCTGTACAATGAGCAGTTCTTC.

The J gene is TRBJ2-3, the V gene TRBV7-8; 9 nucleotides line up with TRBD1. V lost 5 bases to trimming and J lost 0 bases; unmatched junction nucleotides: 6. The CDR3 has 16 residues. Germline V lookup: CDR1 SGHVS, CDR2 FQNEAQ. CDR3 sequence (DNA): TGTGCCAGCAGCGACTACAGGGGGCAGAGCACAGATACGCAGTATTTT. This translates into CASSDYRGQSTDTQYF.

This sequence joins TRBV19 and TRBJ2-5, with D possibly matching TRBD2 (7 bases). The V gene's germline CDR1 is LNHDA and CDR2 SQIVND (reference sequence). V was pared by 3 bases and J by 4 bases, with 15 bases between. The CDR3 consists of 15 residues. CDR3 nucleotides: TGTGCCAGTAGTATTTGGGGGGGGCCACGAGAGACCCAGTACTTC. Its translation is CASSIWGGPRETQYF.